This note documents a single T cell receptor (beta chain) sequence. The source of the sample is a study of blood T cells in healthy people across ages. The CDR3 has 18 residues. The J segment lost 1 base and the V segment lost 5 bases, leaving 8 bases of the junction unmatched. Germline CDR1 reads SGHVS; CDR2 reads FNYEAQ. Next came a second PCR, run for about 6 to 12 cycles, which used a sample-barcoded 5' primer along with a J-beta primer mix. TCRdb fed the 5' RACE reads into MiXCR, producing one record per CDR3 protein. The table shows approximately 1.5 million distinct CDR3 sequences, with approximately 32% occurring only once.

This TCR came from a woman aged 25 to 39 in good health. The specimen sequenced was blood. The chain uses TRBV7-6 and TRBJ2-3; 14 positions agree with TRBD2. CDR3 in DNA: TGTGCCAGCAGCCTCAGACTAGCGGGAGGGCTGCGCACAGATACGCAGTATTTT. As protein: CASSLRLAGGLRTDTQYF.